Detailed here is one T cell receptor beta chain. The sample belongs to a study of shared clonotypes between healthy human individuals. Sequencing was performed with immunoSEQ multiplex PCR; in TCRdb, only in-frame clones are kept and a portion is missing. The data contain more than 2,000,000 clones, 85% to 95% of them singletons. The clonotype originates from a young man in good health. The sequenced sample consisted of naive CD4+ T cells sorted from blood. The sample's subset: CD45RA+ positively selected.

CDR3 amino acids: CASSRYRESYEQYF. CDR3 DNA: TGTGCCAGCAGTAGGTACAGGGAATCCTACGAGCAGTACTTC. The chain uses TRBV6-1 and TRBJ2-7, with D perhaps matching TRBD1 (6 bases). This CDR3 spans 14 amino acids. CDR1 MNHNS and CDR2 SASEGT come from the germline V gene. V gave up 5 bases and J gave up 1 base, with 12 bases separating them.